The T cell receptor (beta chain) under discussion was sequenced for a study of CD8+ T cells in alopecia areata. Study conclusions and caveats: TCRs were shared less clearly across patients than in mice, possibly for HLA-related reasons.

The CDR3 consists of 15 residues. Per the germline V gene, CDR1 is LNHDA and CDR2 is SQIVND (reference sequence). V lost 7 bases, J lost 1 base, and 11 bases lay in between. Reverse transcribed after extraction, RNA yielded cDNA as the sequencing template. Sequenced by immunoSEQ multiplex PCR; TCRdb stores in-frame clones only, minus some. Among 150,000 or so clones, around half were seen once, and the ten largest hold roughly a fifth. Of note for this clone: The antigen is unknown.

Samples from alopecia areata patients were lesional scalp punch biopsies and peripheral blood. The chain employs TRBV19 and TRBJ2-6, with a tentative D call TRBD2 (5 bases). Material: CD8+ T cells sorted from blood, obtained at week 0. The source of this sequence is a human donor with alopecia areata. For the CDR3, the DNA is TGTGCCAGTACCCTTTCGGGATCTGGGGCCAACGTCCTGACTTTC. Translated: CASTLSGSGANVLTF.